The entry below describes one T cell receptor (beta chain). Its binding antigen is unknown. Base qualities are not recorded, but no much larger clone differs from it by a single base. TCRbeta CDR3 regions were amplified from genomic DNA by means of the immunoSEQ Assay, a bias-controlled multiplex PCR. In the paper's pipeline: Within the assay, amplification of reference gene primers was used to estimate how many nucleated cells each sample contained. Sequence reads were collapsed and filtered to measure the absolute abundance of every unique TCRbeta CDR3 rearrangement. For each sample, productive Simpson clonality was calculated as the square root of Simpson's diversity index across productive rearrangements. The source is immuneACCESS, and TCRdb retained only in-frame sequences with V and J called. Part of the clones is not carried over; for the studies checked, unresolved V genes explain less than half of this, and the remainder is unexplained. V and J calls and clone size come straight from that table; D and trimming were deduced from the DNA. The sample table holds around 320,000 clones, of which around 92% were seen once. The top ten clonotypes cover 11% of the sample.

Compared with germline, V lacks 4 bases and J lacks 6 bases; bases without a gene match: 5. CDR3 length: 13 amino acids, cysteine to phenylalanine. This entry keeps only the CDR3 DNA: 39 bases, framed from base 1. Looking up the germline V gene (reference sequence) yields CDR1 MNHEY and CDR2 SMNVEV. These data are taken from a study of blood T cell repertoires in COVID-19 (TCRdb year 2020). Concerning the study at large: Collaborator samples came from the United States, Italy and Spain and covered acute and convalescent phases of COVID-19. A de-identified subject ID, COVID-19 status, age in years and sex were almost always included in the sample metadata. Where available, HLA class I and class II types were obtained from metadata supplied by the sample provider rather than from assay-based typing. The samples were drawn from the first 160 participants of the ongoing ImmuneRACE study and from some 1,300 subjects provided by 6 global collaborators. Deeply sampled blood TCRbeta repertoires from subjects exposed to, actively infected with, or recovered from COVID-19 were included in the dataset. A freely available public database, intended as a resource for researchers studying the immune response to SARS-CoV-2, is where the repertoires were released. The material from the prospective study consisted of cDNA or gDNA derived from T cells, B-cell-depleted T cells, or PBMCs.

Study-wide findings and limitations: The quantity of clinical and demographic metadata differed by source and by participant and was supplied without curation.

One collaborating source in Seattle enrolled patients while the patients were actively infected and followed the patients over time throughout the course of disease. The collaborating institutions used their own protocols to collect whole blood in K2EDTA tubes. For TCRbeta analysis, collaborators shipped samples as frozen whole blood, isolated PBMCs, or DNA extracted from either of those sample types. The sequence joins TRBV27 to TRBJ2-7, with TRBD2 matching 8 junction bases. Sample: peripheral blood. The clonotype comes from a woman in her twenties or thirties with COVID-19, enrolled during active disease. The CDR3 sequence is CASSYGGAGEQYF. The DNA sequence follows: TGTGCCAGCAGTTACGGGGGGGCGGGCGAGCAGTACTTC.